This T cell receptor (beta chain) was documented in a study of cytomegalovirus exposure and HLA in healthy donors. Overall study results and limits: An analysis that was carried out later associated 15,000 to 20,000 TCR beta sequences with HLA alleles at 0.05 false discovery rate. Per published accounts, TCR beta sequences correctly predicted the HLA-A and HLA-B alleles of most subjects. A list of approximately 160 TCR beta chains associated with cytomegalovirus was given.

A word on this clone: What it recognizes is unknown.

A multiplex PCR was run with 60 Vbeta primers and 13 Jbeta primers. Per the study methods: Later, an analysis found 65 million to 85 million unique TCR beta chains, and 8.5 million to 12 million of these were shared. Generated by immunoSEQ multiplex PCR, the TCRdb table keeps only in-frame clones and is missing some. The DNA gave D and trimming, while V, J and clone size come from that table. The sample holds 95,000 to 100,000 clones, roughly 80% seen once. Germline CDR1 SGHRS, CDR2 YFSETQ. Trimming took off 4 bases at V and 2 bases at J, with 8 bases between the two ends. The CDR3 consists of 13 residues.

This rearrangement joins TRBV5-1 to TRBJ2-3; possibly TRBD2 for D (6 bases). This clonotype was sampled from a man aged 35 to 55 in good health and CMV-seronegative. The sample consisted of PBMCs. The CDR3 DNA is TGCGCCAGCAGCGCGGGGTTCACAGATACGCAGTATTTT. The encoded protein is CASSAGFTDTQYF.